This TCR beta chain was identified in a study of yellow fever vaccine responses in identical twins. Study outcomes and limitations: Convergence reportedly seemed to mark part of the twins' vaccine T cell response, with personalization marking the rest.

TCRdb analysed the RT-PCR reads with MiXCR anew, one entry per CDR3 protein. The profile shows a few thousand distinct CDR3 sequences, 86% of them singletons. Of note for this clonotype: Its antigen is as yet unknown.

Trimming took off 6 bases at V and 0 bases at J, with 11 bases between the two ends. This CDR3 comprises 14 residues. Per the germline V gene, CDR1 is DFQATT and CDR2 is SNEGSKA (reference sequence). The receptor's source is a woman younger than 30 who received the yellow fever vaccine. Sequenced here: T cells from blood (PBMCs), unsorted or a sorted subset (not recorded which), sampled before or after yellow fever vaccination (not recorded which). The chain is built from TRBV20-1 and TRBJ2-2; D unresolved. CDR3 sequence reads: CSAESVANTGELFF. Written as DNA, the CDR3 is TGCAGTGCAGAAAGTGTCGCGAACACCGGGGAGCTGTTTTTT.